A selection of T cell receptor beta chains follows, all from one sample in a study of identical twins. TCRdb re-called the 5' RACE reads through MiXCR, storing one row per CDR3 protein. Altogether about 530,000 distinct CDR3 sequences are present, around 24% being singletons, with the ten largest covering approximately 0.52%. The sample was also reused in another study, on yellow fever vaccine responses in identical twins.

The sample comprised CD4+ T cells sorted from blood. All receptors derive from a woman aged 18-29 years in good health. The conserved cysteine and the conserved F or W are not part of the CDR3 here.

V	length	CDR3
TRBV24-1	13	ATSESKQGFHEQF
TRBV7-6	12	ASSPTAGGETQY
TRBV5-1	9	ASSLSIEQF
TRBV6-5	13	ASSYLTSGTDEQF
TRBV2	12	ASSGASGPYEQY
TRBV19	13	ASSSWGTSIETQY
TRBV6-5	11	ASSYMENTEAF
TRBV12-3/TRBV12-4	12	ASRPAGLTDTQY
TRBV10-3	10	AISETDSPLH
TRBV20-1	9	SAGPGLEQY
TRBV10-3	10	AISLGLETQY
TRBV14	10	ASSQFQETQY
TRBV20-1	13	SAVKPGQGSETQY
TRBV6-6	11	ASRTGLNYEQY
TRBV10-3	11	AISDGGTGELF
TRBV7-8	13	ASSLAAVWNTEAF
TRBV7-2	11	ASRQTWGNEQF
TRBV5-1	13	ASGPTGSVVETQY
TRBV5-1	16	ASSFSSPMSSGDNEQF
TRBV20-1	12	SAGGTSGSYEQY
TRBV20-1	10	SARDSRDRQF
TRBV4-1	17	ASSQGTSGRAFSSYEQY
TRBV6-1	11	ASRGPGGETQY
TRBV12-3/TRBV12-4	15	ASSLTWADRAGTEAF
TRBV6-2/TRBV6-3	9	ASRHAYEQY
TRBV12-3/TRBV12-4	12	ASSLRARTDTQY
TRBV28	15	ASSPPRAGGRTDTQY
TRBV10-2	11	ASCGGGADTQY
TRBV27	12	ASRIGTGGETQY
TRBV5-5	15	ASSPTGIVATNEKLF
TRBV5-1	11	ASRADNQETQY
TRBV4-1	12	ASSPGNIYNEQF
TRBV28	15	ASSLLNRGLAGYEQY
TRBV20-1	12	SARETDRSRRQF
TRBV6-1	11	ASNQQGVSPLH
TRBV15	13	ATSRPFSSYNEQF
TRBV7-3	12	ASSLPDSNQPQH
TRBV5-1	13	ASRTSGGAGNERF
TRBV12-3/TRBV12-4	12	ASSGLRVLHEQY
TRBV6-1	14	ASRRTSDSKTDTQY
TRBV12-3/TRBV12-4	13	ASSRQGLEYNEQF
TRBV12-3/TRBV12-4	12	ASSLGRTDYGYT
TRBV28	12	ASSLIGDHGELF
TRBV6-6	10	ASSPLGQPRY
TRBV7-6	14	ASSQSGLGLYNEQF
TRBV7-9	15	ASSSGRSGGTNNEQF
TRBV9	16	ASSGPLRPGTGSNEQY
TRBV4-1	11	ASRPTGGETQY
TRBV20-1	13	SARGASGRTDTQY
TRBV20-1	13	SAEPGVASTDTQY
TRBV5-1	13	ASSLEGYGQETQY
TRBV5-1	12	ASQELTSTDTQY
TRBV24-1	11	ATSLSTSAEQF
TRBV24-1	13	ATSETGTGTNEQF
TRBV5-6	11	ASSQGINNEQF
TRBV7-9	14	ASSSQSGRAHYEQY
TRBV6-5	12	ASSYPGVSDTQY
TRBV20-1	15	SARAPLGGGENNEQF
TRBV18	10	ASSPGAHEQY